One sample yielded the 10 T cell receptor beta chains listed below, sequenced in a study of T cell changes during pregnancy in multiple sclerosis. TCRdb's table, derived via immunoSEQ multiplex PCR, lists solely in-frame clones and lacks some. The table records tens of thousands of clones, 85% to 95% of them present only once. This specimen consisted of CD4+ T cells from peripheral blood mononuclear cells, obtained in the second trimester of pregnancy. The receptors were gathered from a female donor with multiple sclerosis, enrolled in a pregnancy study.

This clone appeared a single time. The rearrangement uses TRBV2 and TRBJ1-5; 8 bases map to TRBD1. The CDR3 sequence is 13 residues long. Germline V gives CDR1 SNHLY, CDR2 FYNNEI. V lost 5 bases, J lost 7 bases, and 4 bases stayed unmatched. The CDR3 DNA reads TGTGCCAGCAGTACAGGGGGTTCACAGCCCCAGCATTTT. As protein: CASSTGGSQPQHF.

This chain links TRBV18 with TRBJ2-7; 11 bases fit TRBD1. The CDR3 consists of 14 residues. J lost 6 bases, V lost 4 bases, and 5 bases had no gene match. CDR1 is KGHSH, CDR2 LQKENI, per germline. The CDR3 region is CASSQDRGRGEQYF. As DNA, the CDR3 is TGTGCCAGCTCACAGGACAGGGGGCGAGGCGAGCAGTACTTC.

The chain joins TRBV10-3 to TRBJ1-1, with 7 bases fitting TRBD1. Per the germline V gene, CDR1 is ENHRY and CDR2 is SYGVKD. CDR3 length: 15 amino acids. Trimming at V came to 7 bases and at J to 2 bases, leaving 10 bases not matched to a gene. In DNA form, the CDR3 reads TGTGCCATCACCGAGGGGGCAGTTACCAACACTGAAGCTTTCTTT. It encodes CAITEGAVTNTEAFF.

The chain joins TRBV7-8 to TRBJ1-1, with TRBD1 identical over 11 bases. The V and J ends lost 2 bases and 5 bases, in that order; junction bases with no gene match: 4. The CDR3 is 15 residues long. Germline assignment: CDR1 SGHVS and CDR2 FQNEAQ. The CDR3 loop reads CASSLMGTGGTEAFF. The CDR3, as DNA: TGTGCCAGCAGCTTAATGGGGACAGGGGGGACTGAAGCTTTCTTT.

The chain employs TRBV28 and TRBJ2-1, with TRBD1 matching 7 bases. V trimming: 7 bases; J trimming: 12 bases; junction bases outside the gene matches: 18. Germline V lookup: CDR1 MDHEN, CDR2 SYDVKM. The CDR3 spans 15 residues. The CDR3 sequence: CASTRQGRREWVQFF. As DNA, the CDR3 is TGTGCCAGCACCCGACAGGGACGCCGGGAATGGGTGCAGTTCTTC.

The chain carries TRBV6-5 and TRBJ2-1; 12 bases agree with TRBD2. Trimming cost V 7 bases and J 5 bases; bases outside gene matches: 6. CDR3 length: 15 amino acids. The germline gives CDR1 MNHEY, CDR2 SVGAGI. This CDR3 is CASTRLAGVHNEQFF. In DNA, the CDR3 is TGTGCCAGCACACGACTAGCGGGAGTCCACAATGAGCAGTTCTTC.

V is TRBV27 and J is TRBJ1-2, with D possibly TRBD1 on 6 matching bases. CDR1 MNHEY and CDR2 SMNVEV come from the germline V gene (reference sequence). This CDR3 region has 15 residues. Between the trimmed V and J ends, which lost 2 bases and 6 bases, there was a span of 16 bases. CDR3 sequence reads: CASSLMLGAINGYTF. The CDR3 nucleotides are TGTGCCAGCAGTTTAATGCTGGGGGCCATCAATGGCTACACCTTC.

This clone appeared a single time. The chain carries TRBV5-1 and TRBJ2-3; TRBD2 matches 8 bases. Germline CDR1 reads SGHRS; CDR2 reads YFSETQ. Trimming removed 0 bases from V and 6 bases from J; junction bases left unmatched: 9. The CDR3 extends over 16 amino acids. CDR3 nucleotides: TGCGCCAGCAGCTTGGTATCTAGCGGGCTTGCGGATACGCAGTATTTT. This sequence encodes CASSLVSSGLADTQYF.

The table lists this clone with a count of one. The chain recombines TRBV11-3 with TRBJ2-2, with 9 positions matching TRBD1. This CDR3 contains 17 residues. Germline V lookup: CDR1 SGHNT, CDR2 YENEEA. Germline trimming cut 5 bases from V and 6 bases from J; bases unmatched to any gene: 13. The CDR3 sequence is CASSQKKYRGLAGELFF. The CDR3 bases are TGTGCCAGCAGCCAAAAGAAATACAGGGGGCTCGCCGGGGAGCTGTTTTTT.

V usage is TRBV5-6 and J usage is TRBJ1-6; weak D call: TRBD1 (5 bases). V lost 0 bases, J lost 10 bases, and 17 bases lay in between. Germline-derived CDR1 and CDR2 are SGHDT and YYEEEE. This CDR3 region has 16 residues. This CDR3 reads CASSLGSPGTRSPLHF. As DNA, the CDR3 is TGTGCCAGCAGCTTGGGATCTCCAGGGACTCGATCACCCCTCCACTTT.